This T cell receptor (beta chain) was sequenced in a study of blood T cell repertoires in COVID-19. Study context: Sites across the United States, Italy and Spain contributed samples from acute and convalescent COVID-19. From T cells, B-cell-depleted T cells, or PBMCs came the material, which was cDNA or gDNA.

Authors' data handling: The authors estimated nucleated cell counts from reference gene primer amplification. The method was immunoSEQ multiplex PCR; TCRdb's version includes in-frame clones alone and lacks a portion of them. The V and J calls and clone size are taken from that table; D and trimming were inferred from the DNA. The sample has around 140,000 clones, about 88% seen once. V lost 0 bases and J 7 bases, leaving 16 bases between the germline ends. The CDR3 extends over 16 amino acids. The germline CDR1 and CDR2 sequences are SNHLY and FYNNEI. Sequencing input: peripheral blood. The receptor's source is a woman of 80 years or more with acute or convalescent COVID-19. V usage is TRBV2 and J usage is TRBJ1-5; D unresolved. The CDR3 is CASSEARGVGEQPQHF. The CDR3 nucleotides read TGTGCCAGCAGTGAAGCCCGGGGAGTTGGTGAACAGCCCCAGCATTTT.